One and the same sample provided the 5 T cell receptor beta chains below, sequenced in a study of T cells in Graves' hyperthyroidism and ophthalmopathy. Using RNA transcripts as the source, TCR beta CDR3 regions were amplified. First-round RT-PCR targeting the TCR CDR3 was performed with the HTBI primer set. TCRdb called the multiplex PCR reads again in MiXCR, with one record for every CDR3 protein. The sample lists 300,000 to 400,000 distinct CDR3 sequences, roughly 23% occurring once. The sample was blood. Receptors were obtained from a woman in her fifties or sixties with Graves' hyperthyroidism.

This chain links TRBV5-1 with TRBJ1-4; D is ambiguous. The V end lost 4 bases, the J end lost 7 bases, and 8 bases lay between the germline ends. Germline loops: CDR1 SGHRS, CDR2 YFSETQ. This CDR3 comprises 12 residues. CDR3 protein: CASSQAGEKLFF. The CDR3 coding sequence is TGCGCCAGCAGCCAGGCGGGTGAAAAACTGTTTTTT.

At least ten counts were recorded for this clonotype. This chain joins TRBV18 and TRBJ2-1, with D unresolved. Germline CDR1 is KGHSH and CDR2 is LQKENI. CDR3 length: 12 amino acids. V was shortened by 3 bases and J by 6 bases, with 6 bases between the two germline ends. The CDR3 bases are TGTGCCAGCTCACCCCAACCCAATGAGCAGTTCTTC. Translating gives CASSPQPNEQFF.

This clonotype was picked up a small number of times. The genes are TRBV5-1 and TRBJ2-6; tentatively, D is TRBD1 or TRBD2 (5 bases each). The CDR3 totals 15 residues. The V end lost 3 bases, the J end lost 2 bases, and 9 bases lay between the germline ends. Germline values: CDR1 SGHRS, CDR2 YFSETQ. The CDR3 loop is CASSYGAPGANVLTF. The CDR3 coding sequence is TGCGCCAGCAGCTACGGGGCCCCTGGGGCCAACGTCCTGACTTTC.

This clonotype was detected ten times or more. The V gene is TRBV4-1, the J gene TRBJ1-2; 10 nucleotides line up with TRBD1. The germline CDR1 and CDR2 sequences are MGHRA and YSYEKL. This CDR3 is built from 17 residues. J lost 6 bases, V lost 0 bases, and 10 bases had no gene match. In DNA form, the CDR3 reads TGCGCCAGCAGCCAAGATAAATACGGACAGGGGGGAGATGGCTACACCTTC. Translating it yields CASSQDKYGQGGDGYTF.

This clonotype was detected only a few times. This chain connects TRBV11-2 to TRBJ2-7, with 7 positions matching TRBD1. This CDR3 has 13 amino acids. Germline V gene data show CDR1 as SGHAT and CDR2 as FQNNGV. V dropped 5 bases and J dropped 2; count of bases not matched to a gene: 3. CDR3 protein: CASSHGQAYEQYF. In nucleotides, the CDR3 is TGTGCCAGCAGCCACGGACAGGCCTACGAGCAGTACTTC. Full variable domain (rest looked up from reference TRBV11-2 and TRBJ2-7): EAGVAQSPRYKIIEKRQSVAFWCNPISGHATLYWYQQILGQGPKLLIQFQNNGVVDDSQLPKDRFSAERLKGVDSTLKIQPAKLEDSAVYLCASSHGQAYEQYFGPGTRLTVT.